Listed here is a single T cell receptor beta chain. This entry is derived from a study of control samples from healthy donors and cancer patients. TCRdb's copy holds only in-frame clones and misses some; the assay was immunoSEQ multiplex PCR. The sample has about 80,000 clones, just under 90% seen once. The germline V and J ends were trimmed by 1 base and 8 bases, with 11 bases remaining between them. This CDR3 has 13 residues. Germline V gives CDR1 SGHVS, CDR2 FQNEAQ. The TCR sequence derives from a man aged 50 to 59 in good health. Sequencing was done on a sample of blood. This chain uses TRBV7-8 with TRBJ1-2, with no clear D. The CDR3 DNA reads TGTGCCAGCAGCTTAGGATTCCGCGGGGGCTACACCTTC. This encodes CASSLGFRGGYTF.